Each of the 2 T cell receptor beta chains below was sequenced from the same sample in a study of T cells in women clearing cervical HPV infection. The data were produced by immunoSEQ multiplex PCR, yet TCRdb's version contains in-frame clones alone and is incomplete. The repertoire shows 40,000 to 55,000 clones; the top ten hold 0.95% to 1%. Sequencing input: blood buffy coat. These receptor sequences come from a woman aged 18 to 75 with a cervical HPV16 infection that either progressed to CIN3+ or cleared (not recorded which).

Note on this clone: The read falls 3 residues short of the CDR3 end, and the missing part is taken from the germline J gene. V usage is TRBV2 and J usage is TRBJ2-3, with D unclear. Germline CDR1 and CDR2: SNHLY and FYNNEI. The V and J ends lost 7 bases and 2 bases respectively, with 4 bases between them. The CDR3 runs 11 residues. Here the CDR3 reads CASTYTDTQYF. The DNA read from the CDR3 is TGTGCCAGCACCTACACAGATACG.

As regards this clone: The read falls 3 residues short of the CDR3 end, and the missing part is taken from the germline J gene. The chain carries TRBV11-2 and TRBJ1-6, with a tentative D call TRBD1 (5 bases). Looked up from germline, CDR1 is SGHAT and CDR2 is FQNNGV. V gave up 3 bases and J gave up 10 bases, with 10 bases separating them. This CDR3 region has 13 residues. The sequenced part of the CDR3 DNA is TGTGCCAGCAGCTTGGGGGGTAGCTCACCC. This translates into CASSLGGSSP. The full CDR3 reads CASSLGGSSPLHF.